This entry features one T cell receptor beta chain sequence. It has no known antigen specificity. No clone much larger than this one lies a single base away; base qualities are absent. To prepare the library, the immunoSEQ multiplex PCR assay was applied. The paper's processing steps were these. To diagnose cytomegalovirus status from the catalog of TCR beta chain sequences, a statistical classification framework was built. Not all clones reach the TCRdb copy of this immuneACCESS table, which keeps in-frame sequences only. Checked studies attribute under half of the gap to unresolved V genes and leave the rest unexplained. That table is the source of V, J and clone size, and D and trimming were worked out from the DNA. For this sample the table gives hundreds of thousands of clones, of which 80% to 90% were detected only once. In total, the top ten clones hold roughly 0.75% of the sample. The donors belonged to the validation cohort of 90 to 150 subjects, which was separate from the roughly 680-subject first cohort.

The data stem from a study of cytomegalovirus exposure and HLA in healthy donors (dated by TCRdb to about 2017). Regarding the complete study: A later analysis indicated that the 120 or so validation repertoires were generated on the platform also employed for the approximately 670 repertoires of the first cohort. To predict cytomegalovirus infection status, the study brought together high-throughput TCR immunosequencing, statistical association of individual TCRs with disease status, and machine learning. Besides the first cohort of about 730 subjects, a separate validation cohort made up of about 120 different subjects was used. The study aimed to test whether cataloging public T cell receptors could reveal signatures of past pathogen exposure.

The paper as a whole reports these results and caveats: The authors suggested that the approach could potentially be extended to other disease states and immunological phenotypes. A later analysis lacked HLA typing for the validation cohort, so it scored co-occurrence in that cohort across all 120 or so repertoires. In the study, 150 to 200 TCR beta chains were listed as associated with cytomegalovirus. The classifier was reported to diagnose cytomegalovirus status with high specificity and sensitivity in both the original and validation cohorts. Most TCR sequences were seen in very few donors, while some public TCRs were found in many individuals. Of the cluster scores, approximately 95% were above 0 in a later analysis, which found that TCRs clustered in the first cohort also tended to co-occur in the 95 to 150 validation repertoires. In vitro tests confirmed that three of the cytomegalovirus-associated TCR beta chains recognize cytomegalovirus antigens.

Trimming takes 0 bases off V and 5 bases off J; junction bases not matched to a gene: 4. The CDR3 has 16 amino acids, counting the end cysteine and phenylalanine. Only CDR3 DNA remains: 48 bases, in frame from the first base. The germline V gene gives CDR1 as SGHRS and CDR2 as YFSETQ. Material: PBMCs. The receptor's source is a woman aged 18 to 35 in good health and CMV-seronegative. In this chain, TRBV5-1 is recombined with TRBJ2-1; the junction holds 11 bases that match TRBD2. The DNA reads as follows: TGCGCCAGCAGCTTGGGTGGGACTAGCGGCAACAATGAGCAGTTCTTC. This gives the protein CASSLGGTSGNNEQFF.